The 15 T cell receptor beta chains given below trace back to one sample, sequenced in a study of blood T cell repertoires in COVID-19. Only in-frame clones appear in the TCRdb table, and some are missing; sequencing was by immunoSEQ multiplex PCR. The top ten clones hold roughly 5.2% of a sample with tens of thousands of clones, 75% to 95% of them seen once. Sequencing was carried out using peripheral blood. Every receptor here comes from a human donor in a cohort sampled during active COVID-19.

The chain employs TRBV16 and TRBJ2-7, with 8 bases fitting TRBD1. Germline loops: CDR1 KGHSY, CDR2 FQNENV. V shed 0 bases, J shed 3 bases, and the junction held 10 bases outside the gene matches. CDR3 length equals 17 residues. The CDR3 sequence is CASSQSRGTGVNYEQYF. DNA of the CDR3: TGTGCCAGCAGCCAATCCCGCGGGACAGGCGTTAACTACGAGCAGTACTTC.

V gene TRBV27 combines with J gene TRBJ2-1, with D perhaps matching TRBD1 (6 bases). Germline V CDR1 and CDR2: MNHEY, SMNVEV (reference sequence). Deletions cut 3 bases from V and 3 bases from J, with 12 bases between. The CDR3 runs to 15 residues. The CDR3 DNA follows: TGTGCCAGCAGTTTCTACCGGGACAACTACAATGAGCAGTTCTTC. It yields the protein CASSFYRDNYNEQFF.

This chain's CDR3 is CASSQAFSLARIYNEQFF. Written as DNA, the CDR3 is TGTGCCAGCTCGCAAGCCTTCTCACTAGCGAGAATCTACAATGAGCAGTTCTTC. The chain is built from TRBV18 and TRBJ2-1, with 7 positions matching TRBD2. V dropped 6 bases and J dropped 3; count of bases not matched to a gene: 17. The V gene's germline CDR1 is KGHSH and CDR2 LQKENI. The CDR3 is 18 amino acids.

A single count supports this clone. The V call is TRBV18, the J call TRBJ1-2; a possible D gene is TRBD1 (5 bases). The CDR3 runs 17 residues. Germline V CDR1 and CDR2: KGHSH, LQKENI. V lost 3 bases and J lost 2, with 19 bases in between. DNA of the CDR3: TGTGCCAGCTCACCCGGTTTTGTGGGGCAGGGAAACTATGGCTACACCTTC. This translates into CASSPGFVGQGNYGYTF.

V is TRBV19 and J is TRBJ1-3; 8 positions match TRBD1. V gave up 4 bases and J gave up 2 bases; unmatched junction bases: 7. Germline lookup yields CDR1 LNHDA and CDR2 SQIVND (reference sequence). This CDR3 region has 16 residues. CDR3 loop: CASSTNRGATGNTIYF. CDR3 nucleotides: TGTGCCAGTAGTACCAACAGGGGGGCTACTGGAAACACCATATATTTT. Full variable domain (outside the CDR3, taken from reference TRBV19 and TRBJ1-3): DGGITQSPKYLFRKEGQNVTLSCEQNLNHDAMYWYRQDPGQGLRLIYYSQIVNDFQKGDIAEGYSVSREKKESFPLTVTSAQKNPTAFYLCASSTNRGATGNTIYFGEGSWLTVV.

This chain uses TRBV5-1 with TRBJ2-5, with D possibly matching TRBD1 (6 bases). Germline assignment: CDR1 SGHRS and CDR2 YFSETQ. Trimming pared 2 bases from V and 2 bases from J, leaving 13 bases between. This CDR3 region has 15 residues. CDR3 region: CASSFRAGVQETQYF. CDR3 nucleotides: TGCGCCAGCAGCTTCCGGGCAGGGGTTCAAGAGACCCAGTACTTC.

This chain uses TRBV7-6 with TRBJ2-3, with unresolved D. The CDR3 spans 16 residues. The germline CDR1 and CDR2 sequences are SGHVS and FNYEAQ. V was clipped by 0 bases and J by 2 bases, with 12 bases between them. The CDR3 DNA is TGTGCCAGCAGCTTAGCTGGCCATGGCTTCACAGATACGCAGTATTTT. Its translation: CASSLAGHGFTDTQYF.

V is TRBV7-9 and J is TRBJ1-4; D perhaps matches TRBD1 (5 bases). This CDR3 has 15 amino acids. Germline V gene lookup returns CDR1 SEHNR and CDR2 FQNEAQ (reference sequence). The ends were cut back, 1 base at V and 0 bases at J, with 6 bases in the middle. The CDR3 protein is CASSLGRATNEKLFF. The CDR3 DNA follows: TGTGCCAGCAGCTTAGGCAGGGCAACTAATGAAAAACTGTTTTTT.

The CDR3 region has the DNA TGCGCCAGCACTACAGGGGGATACACCGGGGAGCTGTTTTTT. Protein product: CASTTGGYTGELFF. The chain uses TRBV5-1 and TRBJ2-2; 8 bases are shared with TRBD1. The CDR3 runs 14 residues. The V and J ends lost 6 bases and 3 bases, in that order; junction bases with no gene match: 4. Germline CDR1 is SGHRS and CDR2 is YFSETQ.

The chain employs TRBV5-4 and TRBJ1-3; D is uncertain. This CDR3 is 14 amino acids long. Germline V gene lookup returns CDR1 SGHNT and CDR2 YYREEE (reference sequence). The ends were cut back, 1 base at V and 0 bases at J, with 5 bases in the middle. CDR3 sequence: CASSLSVSGNTIYF. Here the CDR3 DNA reads TGTGCCAGCAGCTTGTCAGTCTCTGGAAACACCATATATTTT.

V gene TRBV29-1 combines with J gene TRBJ1-2; 9 bases map to TRBD1. V gave up 6 bases and J gave up 8 bases; unmatched junction bases: 10. The CDR3 loop spans 13 amino acids. CDR1 SQVTM and CDR2 ANQGSEA come from the germline V gene. CDR3 loop: CSVRTGAYGGYTF. The CDR3, as DNA: TGCAGCGTCCGGACAGGGGCTTACGGGGGCTACACCTTC.

The chain carries TRBV6-5 and TRBJ1-4; no clear D. Germline CDR1 and CDR2: MNHEY and SVGAGI. V was clipped by 0 bases and J by 4 bases, with 6 bases between them. The CDR3 consists of 14 residues. The CDR3 reads CASSYSRHNEKLFF. For the CDR3, the DNA is TGTGCCAGCAGTTACTCGCGGCATAATGAAAAACTGTTTTTT.

The rearrangement uses TRBV10-1 and TRBJ2-2; 11 bases are a match to TRBD1. Trimming at V came to 0 bases and at J to 1 base, leaving 4 bases not matched to a gene. Germline V gene sequence: CDR1 WNHNN, CDR2 SYGVQD (reference sequence). The CDR3 totals 18 residues. CDR3 in amino acids: CASSESDRGRGNTGELFF. The CDR3 nucleotides are TGCGCCAGCAGTGAGTCGGACAGGGGGCGAGGGAACACCGGGGAGCTGTTTTTT.

The CDR3: CASSQDHNQPQHF. The CDR3 nucleotides read TGCGCCAGCAGCCAAGACCATAATCAGCCCCAGCATTTT. The chain joins TRBV4-1 to TRBJ1-5; D is unresolved. Trimming stripped 0 bases from V and 4 bases from J, with 4 bases between. The CDR3 has 13 amino acids. Germline CDR1 MGHRA, CDR2 YSYEKL.

Written as DNA, the CDR3 is TGTGCCAGCAGCGCACACGGAGCCTATGGCTACACCTTC. As protein: CASSAHGAYGYTF. The rearrangement joins TRBV28 to TRBJ1-2; no firm D call. The ends were cut back, 6 bases at V and 4 bases at J, with 12 bases in the middle. The length of the CDR3 is 13 residues. Germline CDR1 is MDHEN and CDR2 is SYDVKM.